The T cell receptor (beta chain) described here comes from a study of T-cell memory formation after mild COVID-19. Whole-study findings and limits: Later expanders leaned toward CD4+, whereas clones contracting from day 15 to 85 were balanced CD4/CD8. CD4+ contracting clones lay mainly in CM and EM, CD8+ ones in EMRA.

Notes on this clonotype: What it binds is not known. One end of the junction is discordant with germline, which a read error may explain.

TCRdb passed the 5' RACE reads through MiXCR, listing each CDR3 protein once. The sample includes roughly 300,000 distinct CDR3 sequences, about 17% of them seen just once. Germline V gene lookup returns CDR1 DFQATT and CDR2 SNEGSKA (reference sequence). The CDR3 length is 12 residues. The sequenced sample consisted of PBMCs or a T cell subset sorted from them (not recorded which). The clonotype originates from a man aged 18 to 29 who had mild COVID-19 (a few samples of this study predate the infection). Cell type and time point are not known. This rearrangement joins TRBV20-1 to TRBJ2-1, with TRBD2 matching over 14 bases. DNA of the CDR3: TGCAGTGCCCCGACTAGCGGGGGGGCCCAAGTCTTC. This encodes CSAPTSGGAQVF.